Shown below are 29 T cell receptor beta chains from a single sample sequenced in a study of blood T cell repertoires in COVID-19. This table comes from immunoSEQ multiplex PCR, and its TCRdb copy is limited to in-frame clones, with some not included. The sample includes approximately 360,000 clones, more than 80% of them seen just once. Sequencing was done on a sample of peripheral blood. The receptors come from a man between 35 and 55 years old with acute or convalescent COVID-19.

The chain couples TRBV5-1 to TRBJ1-1; D remains ambiguous. The V gene's germline CDR1 is SGHRS and CDR2 YFSETQ. V shed 0 bases and J shed 1 base, with 7 bases lying between them. The CDR3 totals 14 residues. CDR3 protein: CASSLVEGNTEAFF. CDR3 nucleotides: TGCGCCAGCAGCTTGGTGGAGGGGAACACTGAAGCTTTCTTT.

This chain joins TRBV4-1 and TRBJ2-7, with D possibly matching TRBD2 (7 bases). The CDR3 extends over 16 amino acids. Per the germline V gene, CDR1 is MGHRA and CDR2 is YSYEKL. Trimming pared 5 bases from V and 1 base from J, leaving 18 bases between. Here the CDR3 DNA reads TGCGCCAGCAGCGGGCGTGGGGGGGGCTCATCCTACGAGCAGTACTTC. This translates into CASSGRGGGSSYEQYF.

A remark on this clone: The same CDR3 can be traced to other DNA sequences in this sample. The chain has TRBV24-1 and TRBJ2-1; 7 nucleotides match TRBD1. V lost 9 bases and J lost 4; bases outside the gene matches: 2. The CDR3 loop spans 12 amino acids. The germline V gene encodes CDR1 KGHDR and CDR2 SFDVKD. CDR3 loop: CATSGQYNEQFF. The CDR3 nucleotides are TGTGCCACCTCGGGACAGTACAATGAGCAGTTCTTC.

The CDR3 region is CASSETSGRDEQYF. The CDR3 DNA follows: TGTGCCAGCAGCGAAACTAGCGGGAGAGACGAGCAGTACTTC. The V call is TRBV7-3, the J call TRBJ2-7; 11 bases map to TRBD2. Germline CDR1 reads SGHTA; CDR2 reads FQGTGA. The CDR3 runs to 14 residues. V was pared by 5 bases and J by 5 bases, with 5 bases of the junction left unmatched.

The chain combines TRBV6-5 with TRBJ2-5, with 14 positions matching TRBD2. CDR3 length: 16 residues. V lost 4 bases to trimming and J lost 4 bases; unmatched junction nucleotides: 5. CDR1 is MNHEY and CDR2 is SVGAGI in the germline V gene. The CDR3 here is CASSSTSGGAGETQYF. CDR3 sequence (DNA): TGTGCCAGCAGTTCGACTAGCGGGGGGGCCGGAGAGACCCAGTACTTC.

This rearrangement joins TRBV25-1 to TRBJ2-7, with 9 bases identical to TRBD2. V shed 8 bases and J 4 bases; nucleotides not matched to a gene: 18. The germline CDR1 and CDR2 sequences are MGHDK and SYGVNS. The CDR3 length is 17 residues. This CDR3 is CASEVSLAGTIVYEQYF. CDR3 DNA sequence: TGTGCCAGCGAAGTATCGCTAGCGGGAACTATTGTGTACGAGCAGTACTTC.

This clone appeared a single time. This chain uses TRBV5-4 with TRBJ2-1; D possibly corresponds to TRBD1 (5 bases). The CDR3 is 15 amino acids. Germline V gene sequence: CDR1 SGHNT, CDR2 YYREEE (reference sequence). V was shortened by 0 bases and J by 5 bases, with 12 bases between the two germline ends. The CDR3 here is CASSLDPDSHNEQFF. The CDR3 DNA follows: TGTGCCAGCAGCTTGGATCCTGACAGCCACAATGAGCAGTTCTTC. The full variable domain, completed using reference TRBV5-4 and TRBJ2-1, is ETGVTQSPTHLIKTRGQQVTLRCSSQSGHNTVSWYQQALGQGPQFIFQYYREEENGRGNFPPRFSGLQFPNYSSELNVNALELDDSALYLCASSLDPDSHNEQFFGPGTRLTVL.

The J gene is TRBJ1-2, the V gene TRBV24-1; 7 bases map to TRBD1. V trimming: 2 bases; J trimming: 8 bases; junction bases outside the gene matches: 7. This CDR3 has 14 residues. Germline V gives CDR1 KGHDR, CDR2 SFDVKD. As DNA, the CDR3 is TGTGCCACCAGTGATTCCGACAGGGTCTACGGCTACACCTTC. Amino acid sequence: CATSDSDRVYGYTF.

The chain combines TRBV7-6 with TRBJ1-1; no firm D call. The CDR3 consists of 14 residues. Germline values: CDR1 SGHVS, CDR2 FNYEAQ. Between the trimmed V and J ends, which lost 2 bases and 0 bases, there was a span of 7 bases. DNA of the CDR3: TGTGCCAGCAGCTTAAGCGGTATGAACACTGAAGCTTTCTTT. Protein product: CASSLSGMNTEAFF.

This clone was seen only a few times. The rearrangement joins TRBV3-1 (or the pseudogene TRBV3-2) to TRBJ2-1, with 11 bases that match TRBD2. The CDR3 has 16 amino acids. Germline CDR1 reads LGHDT; CDR2 reads YNNKEL (reference sequence). V lost 6 bases, J lost 3 bases, and 7 bases stayed unmatched. CDR3 bases: TGTGCCAGCAGAACCATCGGGACTAGCGGCTACAATGAGCAGTTCTTC. Translated: CASRTIGTSGYNEQFF.

The chain recombines TRBV27 with TRBJ2-1; 11 bases are a match to TRBD2. V was clipped by 3 bases and J by 7 bases; unmatched bases: 14. CDR1 is MNHEY, CDR2 SMNVEV, per germline (reference sequence). This CDR3 is 18 amino acids long. As DNA, the CDR3 is TGTGCCAGCAGTTTTTTGCTCAGACTAGCGGGAAAGGGGAATGAGCAGTTCTTC. This gives the protein CASSFLLRLAGKGNEQFF.

The chain has TRBV4-1 and TRBJ2-3; D is ambiguous. Germline-derived CDR1 and CDR2 are MGHRA and YSYEKL. This CDR3 has 15 amino acids. V lost 0 bases to trimming and J lost 1 base, with 8 bases between them. This CDR3 is CASSQETVRTDTQYF. The CDR3 nucleotides are TGCGCCAGCAGCCAAGAAACAGTCCGCACAGATACGCAGTATTTT.

The chain employs TRBV5-8 and TRBJ1-3; TRBD1 agrees at 7 bases. The V gene end was trimmed by 4 bases and the J gene end by 4 bases; junction bases not matched to a gene: 11. Per the germline V gene, CDR1 is SGHTS and CDR2 is YDEGEE. This CDR3 is 16 amino acids long. CDR3 protein: CASSPRYGDRGNTIYF. Written as DNA, the CDR3 is TGTGCCAGCAGCCCCCGCTACGGGGACAGAGGAAACACCATATATTTT.

The chain recombines TRBV27 with TRBJ2-1; TRBD2 matches at 13 bases. CDR3 length equals 18 residues. In germline, CDR1 is MNHEY, CDR2 SMNVEV (reference sequence). With V trimmed by 2 bases and J by 6 bases, 10 bases remained unmatched. The CDR3 nucleotides read TGTGCCAGCAGTTTAGGAACTAGCGGGAGGGCCGTTTCCAATGAGCAGTTCTTC. It yields the protein CASSLGTSGRAVSNEQFF.

The chain carries TRBV5-5 and TRBJ1-2, with TRBD1 as a possible D gene (5 bases). This CDR3 spans 14 amino acids. The germline V gene has CDR1 SGHKS and CDR2 YYEKEE (reference sequence). Between the trimmed V and J ends, which lost 7 bases and 3 bases, there was a span of 16 bases. The CDR3, as DNA: TGTGCCAGCTTCGGGGAGGGGTGGGACTATGGCTACACCTTC. Protein product: CASFGEGWDYGYTF.

V usage is TRBV5-1 and J usage is TRBJ2-5; TRBD1 matches 8 bases. The germline gives CDR1 SGHRS, CDR2 YFSETQ. The CDR3 sequence is 17 residues long. Unmatched junction bases numbered 11, after V lost 0 bases and J lost 4 bases. The CDR3 sequence is CASSLAGAGGAPETQYF. DNA of the CDR3: TGCGCCAGCAGCTTGGCCGGGGCAGGGGGCGCCCCAGAGACCCAGTACTTC.

The V call is TRBV19, the J call TRBJ1-5; D not certain. The CDR3 spans 16 residues. Between the trimmed V and J ends, which lost 5 bases and 2 bases, there was a span of 16 bases. The V gene's germline CDR1 is LNHDA and CDR2 SQIVND (reference sequence). This CDR3 is CASSPPLAGGNQPQHF. The CDR3 DNA follows: TGTGCCAGTAGTCCACCATTAGCCGGGGGCAATCAGCCCCAGCATTTT.

Written as DNA, the CDR3 is TGTGCCAGCAGCCCCGGGACAGGGGGTAACACTGAAGCTTTCTTT. The encoded protein is CASSPGTGGNTEAFF. The chain is built from TRBV11-2 and TRBJ1-1, with 11 bases lining up with TRBD1. Germline V CDR1 and CDR2: SGHAT, FQNNGV. The trim removed 5 bases at V and 2 bases at J, leaving 4 bases unmatched. The CDR3 is made up of 15 amino acids. The full variable domain, in which reference TRBV11-2 and TRBJ1-1 provide the parts outside the CDR3, is EAGVAQSPRYKIIEKRQSVAFWCNPISGHATLYWYQQILGQGPKLLIQFQNNGVVDDSQLPKDRFSAERLKGVDSTLKIQPAKLEDSAVYLCASSPGTGGNTEAFFGQGTRLTVV.

V gene TRBV5-5 combines with J gene TRBJ2-1; 12 bases agree with TRBD1. The trim removed 3 bases at V and 9 bases at J, leaving 10 bases unmatched. The CDR3 length is 16 residues. Germline loops: CDR1 SGHKS, CDR2 YYEKEE (reference sequence). The chain's CDR3 is CASSYLRDRGQFEQFF. CDR3 DNA sequence: TGTGCCAGCAGCTATCTCCGGGACAGGGGGCAGTTTGAGCAGTTCTTC.

This chain joins TRBV28 and TRBJ2-1, with 7 bases fitting TRBD2. After removal of 3 bases from V and 3 bases from J, the junction contained 2 bases not matched to a gene. The CDR3 loop spans 14 amino acids. Looked up from germline, CDR1 is MDHEN and CDR2 is SYDVKM. The CDR3 nucleotides read TGTGCCAGCAGTTTGGGGGGGGACTACAATGAGCAGTTCTTC. Translation: CASSLGGDYNEQFF.

This clone was seen once. The sample holds other DNA sequences that translate to the same CDR3. The chain combines TRBV5-4 with TRBJ2-1, with 11 bases matching TRBD2. CDR1 is SGHNT and CDR2 is YYREEE in the germline V gene (reference sequence). CDR3 length: 15 amino acids. The V gene end was trimmed by 2 bases and the J gene end by 4 bases; junction bases not matched to a gene: 2. Here the CDR3 reads CASSLTSGSYNEQFF. CDR3 coding DNA: TGTGCCAGCAGCTTAACTAGCGGGAGTTACAATGAGCAGTTCTTC.

Note on this clone: In the same sample, other DNA sequences code for this CDR3. The V call is TRBV9, the J call TRBJ2-7, with 8 bases that match TRBD2. CDR1 SGDLS and CDR2 YYNGEE come from the germline V gene. V lost 0 bases and J lost 0; bases outside the gene matches: 2. This CDR3 is built from 15 residues. CDR3 in amino acids: CASSVGTSSSYEQYF. CDR3 DNA: TGTGCCAGCAGCGTAGGGACTAGCTCCTCCTACGAGCAGTACTTC. Full variable domain (rest looked up from reference TRBV9 and TRBJ2-7): DSGVTQTPKHLITATGQRVTLRCSPRSGDLSVYWYQQSLDQGLQFLIQYYNGEERAKGNILERFSAQQFPDLHSELNLSSLELGDSALYFCASSVGTSSSYEQYFGPGTRLTVT.

This clone appeared once. V is TRBV28 and J is TRBJ1-4; tentatively, D is TRBD1 (5 bases). Germline loops: CDR1 MDHEN, CDR2 SYDVKM. CDR3 length: 18 amino acids. V lost 5 bases and J 6 bases, leaving 25 bases between the germline ends. The CDR3 sequence is CASSTNTGLSYLDEKLFF. The CDR3 DNA sequence: TGTGCCAGCAGTACAAACACAGGTCTGAGTTATTTAGATGAAAAACTGTTTTTT. The variable domain in full, with the rest retrieved from reference TRBV28 and TRBJ1-4, is DVKVTQSSRYLVKRTGEKVFLECVQDMDHENMFWYRQDPGLGLRLIYFSYDVKMKEKGDIPEGYSVSREKKERFSLILESASTNQTSMYLCASSTNTGLSYLDEKLFFGSGTQLSVL.

This clone was detected once. The chain joins TRBV3-1 (or the pseudogene TRBV3-2) to TRBJ1-4; maybe TRBD1 (5 bases). This CDR3 spans 15 amino acids. Trimming took off 2 bases at V and 7 bases at J, with 14 bases between the two ends. Per germline, CDR1 LGHDT and CDR2 YNNKEL (reference sequence). In nucleotides, the CDR3 is TGTGCCAGCAGCCAATTCCGTCAGGGTGGTGAAAAACTGTTTTTT. Translated: CASSQFRQGGEKLFF.

This rearrangement joins TRBV6-5 to TRBJ2-5; weak D call: TRBD2 (6 bases). With 5 bases removed from V and 2 bases from J, the gap between germline ends came to 12 bases. Germline CDR1 is MNHEY and CDR2 is SVGAGI. The CDR3 sequence is 14 residues long. CDR3 sequence reads: CASSTREKQETQYF. The CDR3 DNA sequence: TGTGCCAGCAGTACCCGGGAGAAACAAGAGACCCAGTACTTC.

The chain is built from TRBV18 and TRBJ2-2; D not certain. CDR1 and CDR2 from the germline V gene are KGHSH and LQKENI. The CDR3 runs to 18 residues. V was clipped by 1 base and J by 0 bases, with 15 bases between them. The CDR3 DNA reads TGTGCCAGCTCACCACTCTTTGGGCTTCAAACGAACACCGGGGAGCTGTTTTTT. It yields the protein CASSPLFGLQTNTGELFF.

The chain recombines TRBV28 with TRBJ1-3, with a weak D call TRBD1 (5 bases). The V gene's germline CDR1 is MDHEN and CDR2 SYDVKM. CDR3 length equals 19 residues. The V and J ends lost 2 bases and 0 bases respectively, with 20 bases between them. DNA of the CDR3: TGTGCCAGCAGTTTAACGTTTGGTCGACAGATGAACTCTGGAAACACCATATATTTT. As protein: CASSLTFGRQMNSGNTIYF.

This chain connects TRBV4-3 to TRBJ2-7; possible D gene TRBD2, 5 bases. V lost 0 bases, J lost 3 bases, and 12 bases lay in between. CDR3 size: 15 residues. Germline CDR1 LGHNA, CDR2 YSLEER. CDR3 residues: CASSQDSAGFYEQYF. In DNA form, the CDR3 reads TGCGCCAGCAGCCAAGATAGCGCAGGATTCTACGAGCAGTACTTC.

The rearrangement joins TRBV5-1 to TRBJ1-2, with 7 bases fitting TRBD1. Germline CDR1 reads SGHRS; CDR2 reads YFSETQ. With 4 bases clipped from V and 3 bases from J, the junction kept 12 bases outside the gene matches. This CDR3 contains 16 residues. The CDR3: CASSPGWGTAHYGYTF. For the CDR3, the DNA is TGCGCCAGCAGCCCGGGGTGGGGGACAGCTCACTATGGCTACACCTTC.